The source of this TCR beta chain is a study of blood T cell repertoires in COVID-19. About the research overall: Both acute and convalescent COVID-19 samples were obtained from the United States, Italy and Spain.

Original processing notes: Amplifying reference gene primers gave estimates of nucleated cell counts. Here immunoSEQ multiplex PCR was the method, and the copy in TCRdb shows in-frame clones only, minus some. The V and J calls and clone size were taken over from that table, and D and trimming were inferred from the DNA. The sample records roughly 120,000 clones, around 90% being singletons. A single count supports this clone. The J segment lost 2 bases and the V segment lost 5 bases, leaving 9 bases of the junction unmatched. In germline, CDR1 is MNHEY, CDR2 SVGEGT. The CDR3 runs to 16 residues. This sequence joins TRBV6-2 or TRBV6-3 and TRBJ2-5, with 9 bases matching TRBD1. The specimen was peripheral blood. The source is a human donor in a cohort sampled during active COVID-19. CDR3: CASSPGTGHLQETQYF. The CDR3 nucleotides are TGTGCCAGCAGTCCCGGGACAGGGCACCTTCAAGAGACCCAGTACTTC.